The rows below give T cell receptor beta chains drawn from one sample of a study of cytomegalovirus exposure and HLA in healthy donors. Sequenced by immunoSEQ multiplex PCR; TCRdb stores in-frame clones only, minus some. The sample has some 69,000 clones; more than 65% are singletons. Sample: PBMCs. The receptors come from a woman aged 25 to 39 in good health and CMV-seronegative. CDR3s include the opening cysteine and the closing phenylalanine or tryptophan. The order of the fields is CDR3 protein, CDR3 DNA, V gene, CDR3 length, clone size, D gene, J gene. A D gene is named only where the DNA matches it firmly. A clone size is listed for some rows: how often the clone was seen (once, few, many), or a class if it is expanded.

cdr3_aa: CATRDREETQYF
cdr3_nt: TGTGCCACCCGGGACAGGGAAGAGACCCAGTACTTC
v_call: TRBV10-3
cdr3_length: 12
clone_size: NA
d_call: TRBD1
j_call: TRBJ2-5

cdr3_aa: CASSERGAPGEQYF
cdr3_nt: TGCGCCAGCAGTGAGCGGGGGGCCCCCGGGGAGCAGTACTTC
v_call: TRBV10-1
cdr3_length: 14
clone_size: NA
d_call: NA
j_call: TRBJ2-7

cdr3_aa: CASSPVGVNSPLHF
cdr3_nt: TGTGCCAGCAGCCCGGTGGGCGTTAATTCACCCCTCCACTTT
v_call: TRBV7-2
cdr3_length: 14
clone_size: once
d_call: NA
j_call: TRBJ1-6

cdr3_aa: CASSPGTGNYEQYF
cdr3_nt: TGTGCCAGCAGCCCCGGGACAGGCAACTACGAGCAGTACTTC
v_call: TRBV6-1
cdr3_length: 14
clone_size: NA
d_call: TRBD1
j_call: TRBJ2-7

cdr3_aa: CASGSDSIYNEKLFF
cdr3_nt: TGTGCTAGTGGTTCGGACAGCATCTATAATGAAAAACTGTTTTTT
v_call: TRBV12-5
cdr3_length: 15
clone_size: NA
d_call: NA
j_call: TRBJ1-4

cdr3_aa: CASSLRPEATIYF
cdr3_nt: TGTGCCAGCAGCTTACGGCCGGAGGCCACCATATATTTT
v_call: TRBV13
cdr3_length: 13
clone_size: few
d_call: NA
j_call: TRBJ1-3

cdr3_aa: CASSSGEGPYGYTF
cdr3_nt: TGTGCCAGCAGCTCAGGGGAGGGCCCCTATGGCTACACCTTC
v_call: TRBV7-2
cdr3_length: 14
clone_size: NA
d_call: NA
j_call: TRBJ1-2

cdr3_aa: CASSREAGTNYGYTF
cdr3_nt: TGTGCCAGCAGCCGGGAGGCAGGGACTAACTATGGCTACACCTTC
v_call: TRBV11-3
cdr3_length: 15
clone_size: NA
d_call: NA
j_call: TRBJ1-2

cdr3_aa: CASSERGTGYGNTIYF
cdr3_nt: TGTGCCAGCAGTGAACGGGGGACAGGGTACGGAAACACCATATATTTT
v_call: TRBV6-1
cdr3_length: 16
clone_size: NA
d_call: TRBD1
j_call: TRBJ1-3

cdr3_aa: CASSPGEGEAFF
cdr3_nt: TGCGCCAGCAGCCCCGGGGAAGGTGAAGCTTTCTTT
v_call: TRBV5-1
cdr3_length: 12
clone_size: NA
d_call: NA
j_call: TRBJ1-1

cdr3_aa: CASSQGTSGANNEQFF
cdr3_nt: TGCGCCAGCAGCCAGGGGACTAGCGGGGCCAACAATGAGCAGTTCTTC
v_call: TRBV5-1
cdr3_length: 16
clone_size: NA
d_call: TRBD2
j_call: TRBJ2-1

cdr3_aa: CASSRTGSGGYTF
cdr3_nt: TGCGCCAGCAGCCGGACAGGAAGTGGGGGCTACACCTTC
v_call: TRBV5-1
cdr3_length: 13
clone_size: NA
d_call: TRBD1
j_call: TRBJ1-2

cdr3_aa: CASGATGQETQYF
cdr3_nt: TGTGCCAGTGGCGCGACAGGGCAAGAGACCCAGTACTTC
v_call: TRBV19
cdr3_length: 13
clone_size: NA
d_call: TRBD1
j_call: TRBJ2-5

cdr3_aa: CASSYSLLNTEAFF
cdr3_nt: TGTGCCAGCAGTTACTCTTTATTGAACACTGAAGCTTTCTTT
v_call: TRBV6-5
cdr3_length: 14
clone_size: NA
d_call: NA
j_call: TRBJ1-1

cdr3_aa: CASSGTSGSYNEQFF
cdr3_nt: TGTGCCAGCAGTGGGACTAGCGGCTCCTACAATGAGCAGTTCTTC
v_call: TRBV6-4
cdr3_length: 15
clone_size: few
d_call: TRBD2
j_call: TRBJ2-1

cdr3_aa: CASAIQGDLNEQFF
cdr3_nt: TGTGCCAGCGCTATACAGGGGGATTTGAATGAGCAGTTCTTC
v_call: TRBV7-2
cdr3_length: 14
clone_size: NA
d_call: TRBD1
j_call: TRBJ2-1

cdr3_aa: CASSDMSAGIYGYTF
cdr3_nt: TGTGCCAGCAGTGATATGTCGGCGGGAATCTATGGCTACACCTTC
v_call: TRBV6-1
cdr3_length: 15
clone_size: NA
d_call: NA
j_call: TRBJ1-2

cdr3_aa: CAISESISGRSNEKLFF
cdr3_nt: TGTGCCATCAGTGAGTCTATATCGGGGAGGAGTAATGAAAAACTGTTTTTT
v_call: TRBV10-3
cdr3_length: 17
clone_size: NA
d_call: NA
j_call: TRBJ1-4

cdr3_aa: CATCPGTGDGYTF
cdr3_nt: TGTGCCACATGTCCCGGGACAGGGGATGGCTACACCTTC
v_call: TRBV19
cdr3_length: 13
clone_size: NA
d_call: TRBD1
j_call: TRBJ1-2

cdr3_aa: CASSQDLNSGGQETQYF
cdr3_nt: TGCGCCAGCAGCCAAGATCTGAATAGCGGGGGCCAAGAGACCCAGTACTTC
v_call: TRBV4-3
cdr3_length: 17
clone_size: NA
d_call: TRBD2
j_call: TRBJ2-5

cdr3_aa: CASIGQGDSEAFF
cdr3_nt: TGTGCCAGCATCGGACAGGGCGACAGTGAAGCTTTCTTT
v_call: TRBV9
cdr3_length: 13
clone_size: NA
d_call: TRBD1
j_call: TRBJ1-1

cdr3_aa: CASSPGAGELFF
cdr3_nt: TGTGCCAGCAGCCCGGGGGCCGGGGAGCTGTTTTTT
v_call: TRBV11-3
cdr3_length: 12
clone_size: NA
d_call: NA
j_call: TRBJ2-2

cdr3_aa: CATSRTSGRTSTDTQYF
cdr3_nt: TGTGCCACCAGCAGAACTAGCGGGAGGACTAGCACAGATACGCAGTATTTT
v_call: TRBV15
cdr3_length: 17
clone_size: NA
d_call: TRBD2
j_call: TRBJ2-3

cdr3_aa: CASSPQVRAEAFF
cdr3_nt: TGTGCCAGCTCTCCCCAGGTGAGGGCTGAAGCTTTCTTT
v_call: TRBV18
cdr3_length: 13
clone_size: NA
d_call: NA
j_call: TRBJ1-1

cdr3_aa: CASSETAGAYNTEAFF
cdr3_nt: TGTGCCAGCAGTGAAACGGCAGGGGCTTACAACACTGAAGCTTTCTTT
v_call: TRBV2
cdr3_length: 16
clone_size: NA
d_call: NA
j_call: TRBJ1-1

cdr3_aa: CASSLAPTGSNYEQQYF
cdr3_nt: TGCGCCAGCAGCTTGGCCCCGACAGGATCGAACTACGAGCAGCAGTACTTC
v_call: TRBV5-1
cdr3_length: 17
clone_size: few
d_call: NA
j_call: TRBJ2-7

cdr3_aa: CSVERGNTEAFF
cdr3_nt: TGCAGCGTTGAACGAGGGAACACTGAAGCTTTCTTT
v_call: TRBV29-1
cdr3_length: 12
clone_size: NA
d_call: NA
j_call: TRBJ1-1

cdr3_aa: CASSGDTGTPWGEQFF
cdr3_nt: TGTGCCAGCAGCGGAGATACCGGGACTCCCTGGGGTGAGCAGTTCTTC
v_call: TRBV9
cdr3_length: 16
clone_size: NA
d_call: NA
j_call: TRBJ2-1

cdr3_aa: CASSQDGTGVGSPLHF
cdr3_nt: TGCGCCAGCAGCCAAGACGGGACAGGCGTTGGCTCACCCCTCCACTTT
v_call: TRBV4-1
cdr3_length: 16
clone_size: NA
d_call: TRBD1
j_call: TRBJ1-6

cdr3_aa: CASSYRRDRGSGYTF
cdr3_nt: TGTGCCAGCAGTTATCGTCGGGACAGGGGGTCTGGCTACACCTTC
v_call: TRBV6-5
cdr3_length: 15
clone_size: once
d_call: TRBD1
j_call: TRBJ1-2

cdr3_aa: CASSGQWNTEAFF
cdr3_nt: TGTGCCAGTAGTGGACAGTGGAACACTGAAGCTTTCTTT
v_call: TRBV19
cdr3_length: 13
clone_size: NA
d_call: NA
j_call: TRBJ1-1

cdr3_aa: CASSFRDSGPEAFF
cdr3_nt: TGTGCCAGCAGCTTCAGGGATTCGGGCCCTGAAGCTTTCTTT
v_call: TRBV5-4
cdr3_length: 14
clone_size: NA
d_call: NA
j_call: TRBJ1-1

cdr3_aa: CASSELGIQGEKLFF
cdr3_nt: TGTGCCAGCAGTGAATTGGGGATCCAGGGAGAAAAACTGTTTTTT
v_call: TRBV25-1
cdr3_length: 15
clone_size: NA
d_call: NA
j_call: TRBJ1-4

cdr3_aa: CASSLAGGINNSPLHF
cdr3_nt: TGTGCCAGCAGCTTGGCGGGCGGGATCAATAATTCACCCCTCCACTTT
v_call: TRBV5-4
cdr3_length: 16
clone_size: NA
d_call: NA
j_call: TRBJ1-6

cdr3_aa: CASSTQGEGGGNIQYF
cdr3_nt: TGTGCCAGCAGTACCCAGGGAGAGGGGGGGGGAAACATTCAGTACTTC
v_call: TRBV28
cdr3_length: 16
clone_size: few
d_call: NA
j_call: TRBJ2-4

cdr3_aa: CASSPNERGGTDTQYF
cdr3_nt: TGTGCCAGCAGCCCTAATGAGCGGGGGGGGACAGATACGCAGTATTTT
v_call: TRBV9
cdr3_length: 16
clone_size: NA
d_call: TRBD2
j_call: TRBJ2-3

cdr3_aa: CASSPPGGGNEQFF
cdr3_nt: TGTGCCAGCTCACCACCCGGGGGTGGGAATGAGCAGTTCTTC
v_call: TRBV18
cdr3_length: 14
clone_size: NA
d_call: NA
j_call: TRBJ2-1

cdr3_aa: CASSYRGAGANVLTF
cdr3_nt: TGTGCCAGCAGCTACAGGGGGGCTGGGGCCAACGTCCTGACTTTC
v_call: TRBV7-8
cdr3_length: 15
clone_size: NA
d_call: TRBD1
j_call: TRBJ2-6

cdr3_aa: CASSYTGGFNTGELFF
cdr3_nt: TGTGCCAGCAGCTATACAGGGGGGTTTAACACCGGGGAGCTGTTTTTT
v_call: TRBV5-4
cdr3_length: 16
clone_size: NA
d_call: TRBD1
j_call: TRBJ2-2

cdr3_aa: CASRFREGPYNEQFF
cdr3_nt: TGCGCCAGCAGATTTCGGGAGGGACCCTACAATGAGCAGTTCTTC
v_call: TRBV5-1
cdr3_length: 15
clone_size: NA
d_call: TRBD2
j_call: TRBJ2-1

cdr3_aa: CASTRSGANVLTF
cdr3_nt: TGTGCCAGCACGCGCTCTGGGGCCAACGTCCTGACTTTC
v_call: TRBV6-6
cdr3_length: 13
clone_size: NA
d_call: NA
j_call: TRBJ2-6

cdr3_aa: CSIRGTNTGELFF
cdr3_nt: TGCAGCATCAGGGGGACTAACACCGGGGAGCTGTTTTTT
v_call: TRBV29-1
cdr3_length: 13
clone_size: NA
d_call: NA
j_call: TRBJ2-2

cdr3_aa: CASSSAGQDYNEQFF
cdr3_nt: TGTGCCAGCAGCTCCGCGGGACAGGATTACAATGAGCAGTTCTTC
v_call: TRBV11-2
cdr3_length: 15
clone_size: NA
d_call: TRBD1
j_call: TRBJ2-1

cdr3_aa: CASSPGGQSSYEQYF
cdr3_nt: TGCGCCAGCAGCCCCGGGGGGCAGAGCTCCTACGAGCAGTACTTC
v_call: TRBV5-1
cdr3_length: 15
clone_size: NA
d_call: NA
j_call: TRBJ2-7

cdr3_aa: CASTYDRDSGANVLTF
cdr3_nt: TGTGCCAGCACCTACGACAGAGACTCTGGGGCCAACGTCCTGACTTTC
v_call: TRBV5-4
cdr3_length: 16
clone_size: NA
d_call: NA
j_call: TRBJ2-6